A selection of T cell receptor beta chains follows, all from one sample in a study of post-analysis software for immune sequencing data. Using its own MiXCR run on the PCR reads, TCRdb lists one record per CDR3 protein. The sample records about 770,000 distinct CDR3 sequences, about 45% being singletons. Sequencing input: blood. All receptors derive from a girl aged 10 to 17 with multiple sclerosis. Each CDR3 is given with its conserved first and last residue. Each record gives: V gene, J gene, clone size, D gene, CDR3 DNA, CDR3 protein. The D gene is left open where the match is weak. Part of the rows lack a size; the others show once, few, many or a class for expanded clones.

>TRBV6-1|TRBJ2-5|NA|NA
TGTGCCAGCAGTACCCTACGCCGGGTAGCCGAGGGTCCAAAGGAGACCCAGTACTTC
CASSTLRRVAEGPKETQYF
>TRBV20-1|TRBJ1-4|once|TRBD1
TGCAGTGCTTCACGGCTCGCAGGGGGCTGGGAAAAACTGTTTTTT
CSASRLAGGWEKLFF
>TRBV11-2|TRBJ2-5|many|NA
TGTGCCAGCAGCTTAGATAGCGGAGGGGGAGAGACCCAGTACTTC
CASSLDSGGGETQYF
>TRBV20-1|TRBJ1-1|few|NA
TGCAGTGCTAGAGGAGGACAGATCTTGAACACTGAAGCTTTCTTT
CSARGGQILNTEAFF
>TRBV5-1|TRBJ2-1|few|NA
TGCGCCAGCAGCGCTGGTGGGGGGGCAGCTTACAATGAGCAGTTCTTC
CASSAGGGAAYNEQFF
>TRBV24-1|TRBJ2-5|NA|NA
TGTGCCACGATGGGGCAGGGAGGAGAGACCCAGTACTTC
CATMGQGGETQYF
>TRBV12-3/TRBV12-4|TRBJ1-1|NA|NA
TGTGCCAGCAGTTTAGGCCTGGGGGGGGCAGGGATGAACACTGAAGCTTTCTTT
CASSLGLGGAGMNTEAFF
>TRBV29-1|TRBJ2-6|NA|NA
TGCAGCGTTGGTGTCAGGGACCTCTCTGGGGCCAACGTCCTGACTTTC
CSVGVRDLSGANVLTF
>TRBV15|TRBJ2-3|NA|NA
TGTGCCACCAGCAGAGGACGGCGGAGGGGTTGGACGGATACGCAGTATTTT
CATSRGRRRGWTDTQYF
>TRBV27|TRBJ2-7|NA|NA
TGTGCCAGCAGAATGGGGGGCACCTACGAGCAGTACTTC
CASRMGGTYEQYF
>TRBV24-1|TRBJ2-4|NA|NA
TGTGCCAGCGGGGTACTAGCCAAAAACATTCAGTACTTC
CASGVLAKNIQYF
>TRBV14|TRBJ2-7|NA|NA
TGTGCCAGCAGCCATGGGGGGAAGGGAAGCGAGCAGTACTTC
CASSHGGKGSEQYF
>TRBV6-2/TRBV6-3|TRBJ2-3|NA|NA
TGTGCCAGCAGTTACGCCGGACAGCGAGGCACAGATACGCAGTATTTT
CASSYAGQRGTDTQYF
>TRBV19|TRBJ1-6|NA|TRBD1
TGTGCCAGTAGTGCGCCGGGACAGGGACGGAATTCACCCCTCCACTTT
CASSAPGQGRNSPLHF
>TRBV12-3/TRBV12-4|TRBJ2-6|NA|NA
TGTGCCAGCAGCCACCAGAACTCTGGGGCCAACGTCCTGACTTTC
CASSHQNSGANVLTF
>TRBV5-1|TRBJ1-5|NA|NA
TGCGCCAGCAGCCCGGGGATAGAGGGTCAGCCCCAGCATTTT
CASSPGIEGQPQHF
>TRBV7-9|TRBJ2-7|NA|NA
TGTGCCAGCAGCCCTGGGTATGGTAGCTCCTACAATGAGCAGTACTTC
CASSPGYGSSYNEQYF
>TRBV27|TRBJ2-7|NA|TRBD2
TGTGCCAGCAGTTTAACTAGCGGCCCAACCTACGAGCAGTACTTC
CASSLTSGPTYEQYF
>TRBV21-1|TRBJ2-7|NA|NA
TGTGCCAGCAGCAACCGGGACAGGGATTACGAGCAGTACTTC
CASSNRDRDYEQYF
>TRBV5-1|TRBJ2-7|many|TRBD1
TGCGCCAGCAGCTGGGGCCAGGGACAGACCTACGAGCAGTACTTC
CASSWGQGQTYEQYF
>TRBV15|TRBJ2-3|NA|NA
TGTGCCACCAGCAGGATTATAGAGTACCCTAGCACAGATACGCAGTATTTT
CATSRIIEYPSTDTQYF
>TRBV9|TRBJ2-7|NA|TRBD1
TGTGCCAGCAGCGTAGGAGGGTGGGACAGGGGAGGCGAGCAGTACTTC
CASSVGGWDRGGEQYF
>TRBV29-1|TRBJ1-2|few|NA
TGCAGCGTTGTCCGAGGAAGGGGCTACACCTTC
CSVVRGRGYTF
>TRBV27|TRBJ1-2|few|NA
TGTGCCAGCAGTTTTAGCCGACAGGCTAACTTTGGCTACACCTTC
CASSFSRQANFGYTF
>TRBV12-3/TRBV12-4|TRBJ2-7|few|TRBD1
TGTGCCAGCAGTGACAGGGGGCTCTACGAGCAGTACTTC
CASSDRGLYEQYF
>TRBV6-1|TRBJ2-3|NA|NA
TGTGCCAGCAGACTCCACCATAAAACAGGGCAGGTTAGCACAGATACGCAGTATTTT
CASRLHHKTGQVSTDTQYF
>TRBV7-3|TRBJ1-5|NA|TRBD1
TGTGCCAGCAGCTCCCCCCCCGGGACAGGGCATCAGCCCCAGCATTTT
CASSSPPGTGHQPQHF
>TRBV28|TRBJ2-1|few|TRBD2
TGTGCCAGCAGATCTAGCGGGAGCAACCATGAGCAGTTCTTC
CASRSSGSNHEQFF
>TRBV6-6|TRBJ2-1|few|TRBD2
TGTGCCAGCAGTTCGTTAGCGGGAGAGGGTGAGCAGTTCTTC
CASSSLAGEGEQFF
>TRBV20-1|TRBJ2-7|NA|NA
TGCAGTGCGACGCTCCAGGGCACTTACTACGAGCAGTACTTC
CSATLQGTYYEQYF
>TRBV7-9|TRBJ2-5|NA|NA
TGTGCCAGCAGCTTAGGGGGCACAGGGTCGGAGACCCAGTACTTC
CASSLGGTGSETQYF
>TRBV20-1|TRBJ2-7|NA|TRBD2
TGCAGTGCTAGCCGGTCGGGAGGGCCTTCCTACGAGCAGTACTTC
CSASRSGGPSYEQYF
>TRBV2|TRBJ2-5|NA|NA
TGTGCCAGCCGTTCGGAGCGACCGTCTGAGACCCAGTACTTC
CASRSERPSETQYF
>TRBV6-6|TRBJ2-7|few|NA
TGTGCCAGCAGTTACAACGGTCAGGGCTACGAGCAGTACTTC
CASSYNGQGYEQYF
>TRBV20-1|TRBJ2-3|NA|NA
TGCAGTGCTAGAGGGGATAGGAGGGGGGCGTTTTTAACCACAGATACGCAGTATTTT
CSARGDRRGAFLTTDTQYF
>TRBV12-3/TRBV12-4|TRBJ2-7|NA|TRBD2
TGTGCCAGCAGTGGCCCCTTGACTAGCTTATTTCGCTACGAGCAGTACTTC
CASSGPLTSLFRYEQYF
>TRBV7-6|TRBJ2-6|NA|TRBD1
TGTGCCAGCAGCTTAGGGACAGGGATCGGGTCTGGGGCCAACGTCCTGACTTTC
CASSLGTGIGSGANVLTF
>TRBV4-2|TRBJ2-7|NA|NA
TGTGCCAGCAGCCAAGTCGGCAGCTCCTACGAGCAGTACTTC
CASSQVGSSYEQYF
>TRBV4-1|TRBJ1-4|NA|TRBD1
TGCGCCAGCAGTCACGGGACAGGGGGGATTGAAAAACTGTTTTTT
CASSHGTGGIEKLFF
>TRBV5-1|TRBJ2-1|few|TRBD2
TGCGCCAGCCGGCGGGAGGCGTCCTACAATGAGCAGTTCTTC
CASRREASYNEQFF
>TRBV9|TRBJ2-1|NA|NA
TGTGCCAGCAGCCCCGCTGCCTCCTACAATGAGCAGTTCTTC
CASSPAASYNEQFF
>TRBV7-3|TRBJ2-1|once|NA
TGTGCCAGCAGCTCCCCGTCGGCTAGCCGCGATGAGCAGTTCTTC
CASSSPSASRDEQFF
>TRBV29-1|TRBJ2-3|NA|NA
TGCAGCGTTGAAGATGATCCAGGGCCCAAACCCTATACGCAGTATTTT
CSVEDDPGPKPYTQYF
>TRBV10-3|TRBJ1-1|NA|TRBD1
TGTGCCATCAGCCCGGGACAGGGGATCAGTCACACTGAAGCTTTCTTT
CAISPGQGISHTEAFF
>TRBV28|TRBJ2-5|few|TRBD1
TGTGCCAGCAGTTCTACAGGGGGGTACCAAGAGACCCAGTACTTC
CASSSTGGYQETQYF
>TRBV7-2|TRBJ1-4|once|NA
TGTGCCAGCAGCCTAGACAGAACTAATGAAAAACTGTTTTTT
CASSLDRTNEKLFF
>TRBV20-1|TRBJ1-1|few|NA
TGCAGTGCTAGGGGGGGGGCGCCGGGTGGTGAAGCTTTCTTT
CSARGGAPGGEAFF
>TRBV6-6|TRBJ2-1|NA|TRBD2
TGTGCCAGCAGGAGGACTAGCGGGAGGGCCCTCCATGAGCAGTTCTTC
CASRRTSGRALHEQFF
>TRBV29-1|TRBJ1-2|many|TRBD1
TGCAGCGTTGGGGACAGGAACTATGGCTACACCTTC
CSVGDRNYGYTF
>TRBV5-1|TRBJ2-5|NA|NA
TGCGCCAGCAGCTCGGGGGCGCGCGGCGTGGAGACCCAGTACTTC
CASSSGARGVETQYF
>TRBV5-1|TRBJ2-1|few|TRBD2
TGCGCCAGCAGCTTGGGGATTCTAGCGGGAAATGAGCAGTTCTTC
CASSLGILAGNEQFF
>TRBV20-1|TRBJ2-1|NA|TRBD2
TGCAGTGCCAGACTAGCGGGAGCCCCCGGGGGTGAGCAGTTCTTC
CSARLAGAPGGEQFF
>TRBV4-3|TRBJ2-7|NA|TRBD1
TGCGCCAGCAGCCAAGGGGACACAGGGGTCCGGGACGAGCAGTACTTC
CASSQGDTGVRDEQYF